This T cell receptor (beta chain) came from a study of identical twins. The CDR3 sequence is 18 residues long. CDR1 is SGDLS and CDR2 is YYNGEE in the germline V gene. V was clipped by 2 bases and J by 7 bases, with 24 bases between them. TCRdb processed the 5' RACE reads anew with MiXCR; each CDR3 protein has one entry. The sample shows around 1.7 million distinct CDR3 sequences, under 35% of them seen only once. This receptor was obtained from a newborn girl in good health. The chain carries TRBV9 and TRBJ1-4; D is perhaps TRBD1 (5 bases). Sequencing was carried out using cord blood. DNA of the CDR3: TGTGCCAGCAGCGTCCTACCAGGGAACCGGGCGAATTCTGAAAAACTGTTTTTT. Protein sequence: CASSVLPGNRANSEKLFF. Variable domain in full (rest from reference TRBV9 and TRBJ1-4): DSGVTQTPKHLITATGQRVTLRCSPRSGDLSVYWYQQSLDQGLQFLIQYYNGEERAKGNILERFSAQQFPDLHSELNLSSLELGDSALYFCASSVLPGNRANSEKLFFGSGTQLSVL.